This T cell receptor (beta chain) was captured in a study of graft-versus-host responses after intestinal transplantation. Study-level background: Recipients uniformly received anti-thymocyte globulin induction, followed by tacrolimus and steroids for roughly three years. Points from the study as a whole: GvH clones detected in recipient marrow included some appearing first in ileum or blood.

The data were produced by immunoSEQ multiplex PCR, yet TCRdb's version contains in-frame clones alone and is incomplete. The sample yields approximately 74,000 clones, about 90% seen once. This clone appeared a single time. As yet, its antigen is unknown. This CDR3 has 12 amino acids. V lost 4 bases and J 3 bases, leaving 6 bases between the germline ends. The V gene's germline CDR1 is ENHRY and CDR2 SYGVKD. The receptor was derived from a human patient who received an intestinal transplant, so some T cells may come from the graft donor. The sequencing here drew on PBMCs, taken 98 days after intestinal transplantation. J is TRBJ2-5 and V is TRBV10-3; D remains unclear. The CDR3 DNA follows: TGTGCCATCAGTGGTAGTGAAGAGACCCAGTACTTC. It specifies CAISGSEETQYF.